This T cell receptor (beta chain) was profiled in a study of cytomegalovirus exposure and HLA in healthy donors. V lost 3 bases and J lost 8; bases outside the gene matches: 3. This CDR3 is built from 13 residues. Germline CDR1 and CDR2: LNHDA and SQIVND (reference sequence). It was with 60 Vbeta and 13 Jbeta primers that the PCR ran. The method was immunoSEQ multiplex PCR; TCRdb's version includes in-frame clones alone and lacks a portion of them. The sample holds tens of thousands of clones, 65% to 75% seen once. This clonotype originated in a woman aged 25 to 45 in good health and CMV-seronegative. The sample consisted of PBMCs. The chain has TRBV19 and TRBJ1-4; 7 nucleotides agree with TRBD1. CDR3 loop: CASSIDREEKLFF. The CDR3 DNA follows: TGTGCCAGTAGTATTGACAGGGAAGAAAAACTGTTTTTT.